This T cell receptor (beta chain) originates from a study of radiotherapy plus CTLA-4 blockade in lung cancer. Study in general: Around 18% of patients responded objectively, and roughly 34% achieved disease control. The study, taken as a whole, reports: Subsequent to radiotherapy plus ipilimumab, tumor-derived TCR clones underwent expansion in blood. Early clonal dynamics of blood T cells, together with interferon-beta, were reported as the best response predictor.

The method was immunoSEQ multiplex PCR; TCRdb's version includes in-frame clones alone and lacks a portion of them. The table lists roughly 80,000 clones, 78% of them singletons. Details on this clone: As yet, its antigen is unknown.

Patients had chemo-refractory metastatic non-small-cell lung cancer and received focal radiation plus CTLA-4 blockade that used ipilimumab. Specimen: peripheral blood, collected from a patient treated with radiotherapy plus ipilimumab. This receptor was obtained from a human donor with non-small cell lung cancer who had a partial response to radiotherapy plus ipilimumab. Some clones in this sample may be carry-over from other donors' samples.

CDR3 sequence: CASSFMGEETQYF. Written as DNA, the CDR3 is TGTGCCAGCAGCTTCATGGGAGAAGAGACCCAGTACTTC. The chain is built from TRBV5-4 and TRBJ2-5; possibly TRBD2 for D (5 bases). This CDR3 is built from 13 residues. Germline V gene lookup returns CDR1 SGHNT and CDR2 YYREEE (reference sequence). The germline V and J ends were trimmed by 2 bases and 3 bases, with 8 bases remaining between them.